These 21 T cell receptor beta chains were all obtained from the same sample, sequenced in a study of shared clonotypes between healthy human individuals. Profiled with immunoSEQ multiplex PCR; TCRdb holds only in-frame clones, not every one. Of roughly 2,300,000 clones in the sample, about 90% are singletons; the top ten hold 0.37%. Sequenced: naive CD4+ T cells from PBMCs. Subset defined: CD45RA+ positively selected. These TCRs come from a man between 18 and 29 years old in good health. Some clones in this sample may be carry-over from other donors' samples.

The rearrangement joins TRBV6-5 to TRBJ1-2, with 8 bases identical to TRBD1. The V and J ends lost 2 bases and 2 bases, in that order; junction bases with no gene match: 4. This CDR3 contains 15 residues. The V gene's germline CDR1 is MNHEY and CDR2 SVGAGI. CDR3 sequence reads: CASSYVGQGNYGYTF. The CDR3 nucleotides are TGTGCCAGCAGTTACGTCGGACAGGGCAACTATGGCTACACCTTC.

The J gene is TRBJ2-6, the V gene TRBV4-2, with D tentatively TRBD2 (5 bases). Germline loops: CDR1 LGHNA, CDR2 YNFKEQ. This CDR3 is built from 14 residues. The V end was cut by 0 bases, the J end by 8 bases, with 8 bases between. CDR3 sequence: CASSQDVGTNVLTF. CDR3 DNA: TGTGCCAGCAGCCAAGATGTCGGGACCAACGTCCTGACTTTC.

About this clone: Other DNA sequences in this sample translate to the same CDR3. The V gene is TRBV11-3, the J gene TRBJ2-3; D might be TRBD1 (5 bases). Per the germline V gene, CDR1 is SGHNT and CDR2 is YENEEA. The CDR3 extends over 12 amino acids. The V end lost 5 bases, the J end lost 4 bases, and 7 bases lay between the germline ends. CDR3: CASSLGADTQYF. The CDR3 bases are TGTGCCAGCAGCCTAGGGGCAGATACGCAGTATTTT.

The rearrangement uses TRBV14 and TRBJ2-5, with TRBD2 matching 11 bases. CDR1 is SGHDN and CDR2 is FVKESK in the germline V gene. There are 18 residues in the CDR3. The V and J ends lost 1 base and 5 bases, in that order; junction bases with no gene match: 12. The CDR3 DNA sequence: TGTGCCAGCAGCCAAGGGGACGTGACTAGCGGGATTGGGGAGACCCAGTACTTC. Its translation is CASSQGDVTSGIGETQYF.

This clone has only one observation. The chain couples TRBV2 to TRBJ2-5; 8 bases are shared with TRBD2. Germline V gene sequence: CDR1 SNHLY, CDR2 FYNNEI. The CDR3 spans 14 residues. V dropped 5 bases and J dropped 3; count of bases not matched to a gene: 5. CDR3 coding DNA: TGTGCCAGCAGTTACTTCGGGGGGGAAGAGACCCAGTACTTC. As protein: CASSYFGGEETQYF.

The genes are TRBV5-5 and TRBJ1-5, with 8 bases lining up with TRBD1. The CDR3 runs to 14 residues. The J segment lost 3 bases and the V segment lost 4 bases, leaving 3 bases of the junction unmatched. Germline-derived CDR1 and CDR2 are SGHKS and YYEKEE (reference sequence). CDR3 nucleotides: TGTGCCAGCAGCATGACAGGGGACAATCAGCCCCAGCATTTT. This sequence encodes CASSMTGDNQPQHF.

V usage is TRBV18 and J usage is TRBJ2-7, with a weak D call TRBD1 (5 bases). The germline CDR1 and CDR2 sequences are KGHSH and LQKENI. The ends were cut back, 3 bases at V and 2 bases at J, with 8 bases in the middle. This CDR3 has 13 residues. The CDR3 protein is CASSPLRAYEQYF. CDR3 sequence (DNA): TGTGCCAGCTCACCCCTCAGGGCCTACGAGCAGTACTTC.

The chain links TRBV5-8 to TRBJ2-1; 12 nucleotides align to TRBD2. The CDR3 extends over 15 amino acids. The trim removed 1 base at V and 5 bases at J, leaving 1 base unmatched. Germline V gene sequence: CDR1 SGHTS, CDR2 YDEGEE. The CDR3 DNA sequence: TGTGCCAGCAGCTTGTGGACTAGCGGGAACAATGAGCAGTTCTTC. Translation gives CASSLWTSGNNEQFF.

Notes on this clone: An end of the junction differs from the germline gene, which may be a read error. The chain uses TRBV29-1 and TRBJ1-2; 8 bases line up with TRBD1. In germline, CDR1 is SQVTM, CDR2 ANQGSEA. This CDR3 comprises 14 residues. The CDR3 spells CSGEDGRGRVGYTF. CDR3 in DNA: TGCAGCGGTGAAGACGGCAGGGGGCGAGTTGGCTACACCTTC.

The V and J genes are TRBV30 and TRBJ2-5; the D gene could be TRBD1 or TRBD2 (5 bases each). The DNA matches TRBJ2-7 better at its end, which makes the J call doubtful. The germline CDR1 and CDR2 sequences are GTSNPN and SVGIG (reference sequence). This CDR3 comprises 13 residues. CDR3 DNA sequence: TGTGCCTGGAGTGGGGGACGGACCTACGAGCAGTACTTC. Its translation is CAWSGGRTYEQYF.

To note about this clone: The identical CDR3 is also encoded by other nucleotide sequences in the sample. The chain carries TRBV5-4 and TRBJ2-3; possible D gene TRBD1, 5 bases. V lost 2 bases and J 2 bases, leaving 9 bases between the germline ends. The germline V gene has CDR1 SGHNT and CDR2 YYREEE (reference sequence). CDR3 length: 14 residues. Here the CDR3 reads CASSLGGATDTQYF. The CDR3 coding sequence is TGTGCCAGCAGCTTAGGTGGGGCCACAGATACGCAGTATTTT.

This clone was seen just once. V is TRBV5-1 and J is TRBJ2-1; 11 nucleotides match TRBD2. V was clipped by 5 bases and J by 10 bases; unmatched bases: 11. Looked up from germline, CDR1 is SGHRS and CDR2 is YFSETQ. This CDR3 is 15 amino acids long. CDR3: CASRYLAGGPLEQFF. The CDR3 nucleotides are TGCGCCAGCAGGTATTTAGCGGGAGGGCCTCTCGAGCAGTTCTTC.

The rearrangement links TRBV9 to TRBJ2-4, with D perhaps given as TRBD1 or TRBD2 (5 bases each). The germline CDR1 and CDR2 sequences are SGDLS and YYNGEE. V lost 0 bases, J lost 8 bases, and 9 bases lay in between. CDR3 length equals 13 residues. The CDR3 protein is CASSVERGDIQYF. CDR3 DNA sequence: TGTGCCAGCAGCGTAGAAAGGGGAGACATTCAGTACTTC.

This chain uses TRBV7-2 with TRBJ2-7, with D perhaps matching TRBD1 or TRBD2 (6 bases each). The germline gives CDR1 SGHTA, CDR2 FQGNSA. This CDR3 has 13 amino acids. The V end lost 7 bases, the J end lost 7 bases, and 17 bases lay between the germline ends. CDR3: CASIPSGAGEQYF. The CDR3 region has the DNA TGTGCCAGCATCCCTTCGGGGGCGGGGGAGCAGTACTTC. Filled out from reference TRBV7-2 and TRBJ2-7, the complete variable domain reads GAGVSQSPSNKVTEKGKDVELRCDPISGHTALYWYRQSLGQGLEFLIYFQGNSAPDKSGLPSDRFSAERTGGSVSTLTIQRTQQEDSAVYLCASIPSGAGEQYFGPGTRLTVT.

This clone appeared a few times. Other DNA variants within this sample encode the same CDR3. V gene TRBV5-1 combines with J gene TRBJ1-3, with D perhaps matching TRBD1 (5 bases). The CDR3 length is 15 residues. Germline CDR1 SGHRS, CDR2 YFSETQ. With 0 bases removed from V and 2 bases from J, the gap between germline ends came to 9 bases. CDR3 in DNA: TGCGCCAGCAGCTTGGAGGGACCGCCTGGAAACACCATATATTTT. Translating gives CASSLEGPPGNTIYF.

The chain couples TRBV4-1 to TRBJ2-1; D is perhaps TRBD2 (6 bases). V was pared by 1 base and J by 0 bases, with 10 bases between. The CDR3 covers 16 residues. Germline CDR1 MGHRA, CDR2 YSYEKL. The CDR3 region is CASSQGDSSSYNEQFF. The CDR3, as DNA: TGCGCCAGCAGCCAAGGGGACTCTAGCTCCTACAATGAGCAGTTCTTC.

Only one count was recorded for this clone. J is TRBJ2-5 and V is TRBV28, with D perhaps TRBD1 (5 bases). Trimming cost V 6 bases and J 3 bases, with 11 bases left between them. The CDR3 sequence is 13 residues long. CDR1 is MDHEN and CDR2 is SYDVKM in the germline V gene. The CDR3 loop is CASSRAREETQYF. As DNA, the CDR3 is TGTGCCAGCAGCCGAGCCAGGGAAGAGACCCAGTACTTC. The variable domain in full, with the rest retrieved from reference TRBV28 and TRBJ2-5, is DVKVTQSSRYLVKRTGEKVFLECVQDMDHENMFWYRQDPGLGLRLIYFSYDVKMKEKGDIPEGYSVSREKKERFSLILESASTNQTSMYLCASSRAREETQYFGPGTRLLVL.

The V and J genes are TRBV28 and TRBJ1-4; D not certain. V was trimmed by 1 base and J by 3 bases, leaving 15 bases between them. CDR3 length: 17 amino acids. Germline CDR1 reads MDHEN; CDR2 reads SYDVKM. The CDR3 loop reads CASSLFLPRSPNEKLFF. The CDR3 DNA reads TGTGCCAGCAGTTTATTCCTCCCCAGGTCCCCTAATGAAAAACTGTTTTTT. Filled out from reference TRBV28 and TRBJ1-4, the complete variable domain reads DVKVTQSSRYLVKRTGEKVFLECVQDMDHENMFWYRQDPGLGLRLIYFSYDVKMKEKGDIPEGYSVSREKKERFSLILESASTNQTSMYLCASSLFLPRSPNEKLFFGSGTQLSVL.

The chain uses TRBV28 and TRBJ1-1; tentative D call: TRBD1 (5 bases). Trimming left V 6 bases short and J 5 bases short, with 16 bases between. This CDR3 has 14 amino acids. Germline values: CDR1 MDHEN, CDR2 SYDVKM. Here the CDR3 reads CASSPGSYRTEAFF. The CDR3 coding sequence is TGTGCCAGCAGCCCGGGGAGCTACAGGACTGAAGCTTTCTTT.

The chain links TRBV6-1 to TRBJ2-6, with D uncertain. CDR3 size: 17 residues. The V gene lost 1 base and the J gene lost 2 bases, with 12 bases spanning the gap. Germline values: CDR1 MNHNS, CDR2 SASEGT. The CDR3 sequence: CASSEVLERAGANVLTF. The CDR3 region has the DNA TGTGCCAGCAGTGAAGTCCTGGAAAGGGCTGGGGCCAACGTCCTGACTTTC.

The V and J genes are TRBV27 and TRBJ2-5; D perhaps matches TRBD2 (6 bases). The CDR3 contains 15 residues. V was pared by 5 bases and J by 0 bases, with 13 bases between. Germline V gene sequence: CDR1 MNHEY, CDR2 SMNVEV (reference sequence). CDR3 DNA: TGTGCCAGCAGTCGGCTAGCGAGGTACCAAGAGACCCAGTACTTC. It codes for CASSRLARYQETQYF.